A selection of T cell receptor beta chains follows, all from one sample in a study of shared clonotypes between healthy human individuals. Only in-frame clones appear in the TCRdb table, and some are missing; sequencing was by immunoSEQ multiplex PCR. The table has some 2.4 million clones, under 95% seen once. The sequenced sample was naive CD4+ T cells from PBMCs. The source of these receptors is a man younger than 35 in good health. Some clones in this sample may be carry-over from other donors' samples. Each CDR3 is given with its conserved first and last residue. D genes are given only for firm matches. Only some rows state a clone size, as once, few, many or a class for expanded clones.

CDR3 protein: CASSPGGNRGDYGYTF
CDR3 DNA: TGTGCCAGCAGCCCCGGGGGGAACAGGGGGGACTATGGCTACACCTTC
J gene: TRBJ1-2
V gene: TRBV7-9
clone size: once
D gene: TRBD1

CDR3 protein: CASLWGPQETQYF
CDR3 DNA: TGTGCCAGCCTCTGGGGGCCCCAAGAGACCCAGTACTTC
J gene: TRBJ2-5
V gene: TRBV7-8
clone size: once
D gene: -

CDR3 protein: CASSRGRPRGAFF
CDR3 DNA: TGTGCCAGCAGCCGGGGACGGCCGAGGGGAGCTTTCTTT
J gene: TRBJ1-1
V gene: TRBV11-1
clone size: -
D gene: -

CDR3 protein: CASSDHRGRIGEKLFF
CDR3 DNA: TGTGCCAGCTCAGATCACAGGGGAAGGATTGGAGAAAAACTGTTTTTT
J gene: TRBJ1-4
V gene: TRBV18
clone size: -
D gene: TRBD1

CDR3 protein: CASSEARRGAQYF
CDR3 DNA: TGTGCCAGCAGTGAAGCGCGTAGGGGAGCGCAGTATTTT
J gene: TRBJ2-3
V gene: TRBV2
clone size: -
D gene: -

CDR3 protein: CASSFIPQGGRRVTGELFF
CDR3 DNA: TGTGCCAGCAGTTTTATCCCCCAAGGGGGCCGAAGAGTCACCGGGGAGCTGTTTTTT
J gene: TRBJ2-2
V gene: TRBV28
clone size: -
D gene: TRBD1

CDR3 protein: CASSSPGQGRLSTDTQYF
CDR3 DNA: TGTGCCAGCAGCTCGCCGGGACAGGGGAGGTTAAGCACAGATACGCAGTATTTT
J gene: TRBJ2-3
V gene: TRBV11-2
clone size: -
D gene: TRBD1

CDR3 protein: CASSDPGQGAAGYTF
CDR3 DNA: TGTGCCAGCAGTGATCCCGGACAGGGGGCGGCTGGCTACACCTTC
J gene: TRBJ1-2
V gene: TRBV25-1
clone size: -
D gene: TRBD1

CDR3 protein: CASSPRTGALGQFF
CDR3 DNA: TGCGCCAGCAGCCCCCGGACAGGGGCGCTGGGGCAGTTCTTC
J gene: TRBJ2-1
V gene: TRBV5-1
clone size: -
D gene: TRBD1

CDR3 protein: CASSTGQYEAFF
CDR3 DNA: TGCGCCAGCAGCACAGGACAGTATGAAGCTTTCTTT
J gene: TRBJ1-1
V gene: TRBV5-1
clone size: -
D gene: -

CDR3 protein: CASSIRGARGANVLTF
CDR3 DNA: TGTGCCAGTAGTATCCGGGGGGCGCGAGGGGCCAACGTCCTGACTTTC
J gene: TRBJ2-6
V gene: TRBV19
clone size: -
D gene: -

CDR3 protein: CASSSPIRGGYEQYF
CDR3 DNA: TGTGCCAGCAGTTCACCGATACGAGGCGGCTACGAGCAGTACTTC
J gene: TRBJ2-7
V gene: TRBV27
clone size: -
D gene: -

CDR3 protein: CAISESPRGSYEQYF
CDR3 DNA: TGTGCCATCAGTGAGTCCCCCCGGGGATCCTACGAGCAGTACTTC
J gene: TRBJ2-7
V gene: TRBV10-3
clone size: -
D gene: -

CDR3 protein: CASSLDLGLENEQFF
CDR3 DNA: TGTGCCAGCAGCCTCGACCTGGGACTAGAGAATGAGCAGTTCTTC
J gene: TRBJ2-1
V gene: TRBV5-4
clone size: -
D gene: TRBD2

CDR3 protein: CASSPEGQPQHF
CDR3 DNA: TGTGCCAGCTCACCAGAGGGACAGCCCCAGCATTTT
J gene: TRBJ1-5
V gene: TRBV18
clone size: few
D gene: -

CDR3 protein: CATTMNTEAFF
CDR3 DNA: TGTGCCACTACAATGAACACTGAAGCTTTCTTT
J gene: TRBJ1-1
V gene: TRBV6-1
clone size: -
D gene: -

CDR3 protein: CSVESSSAAYTF
CDR3 DNA: TGCAGCGTTGAATCATCCTCGGCGGCTTACACCTTC
J gene: TRBJ1-2
V gene: TRBV29-1
clone size: -
D gene: -

CDR3 protein: CAISDGEKGQLLAYEQYF
CDR3 DNA: TGTGCCATCAGTGATGGTGAAAAGGGACAGCTACTGGCCTACGAGCAGTACTTC
J gene: TRBJ2-7
V gene: TRBV10-3
clone size: once
D gene: TRBD1

CDR3 protein: CASSPPSGRLAYEQYF
CDR3 DNA: TGTGCCAGCTCACCACCCAGCGGGAGATTAGCCTACGAGCAGTACTTC
J gene: TRBJ2-7
V gene: TRBV18
clone size: -
D gene: TRBD2

CDR3 protein: CATSRAGKSDEQFF
CDR3 DNA: TGTGCCACCAGCAGAGCGGGTAAGAGCGATGAGCAGTTCTTC
J gene: TRBJ2-1
V gene: TRBV15
clone size: -
D gene: -

CDR3 protein: CASSLSTGSNQPQHF
CDR3 DNA: TGTGCCAGCAGTCTCTCGACAGGGAGCAATCAGCCCCAGCATTTT
J gene: TRBJ1-5
V gene: TRBV6-6
clone size: few
D gene: TRBD1

CDR3 protein: CASSVVTGVPGEQFF
CDR3 DNA: TGTGCCAGCAGCGTAGTAACAGGGGTCCCAGGTGAGCAGTTCTTC
J gene: TRBJ2-1
V gene: TRBV9
clone size: -
D gene: TRBD1

CDR3 protein: CASTDSTYSNQPQHF
CDR3 DNA: TGTGCCAGCACCGACAGTACCTATAGCAATCAGCCCCAGCATTTT
J gene: TRBJ1-5
V gene: TRBV6-1
clone size: -
D gene: -

CDR3 protein: CASSPGVGQPQHF
CDR3 DNA: TGTGCCAGCAGTCCCGGGGTTGGTCAGCCCCAGCATTTT
J gene: TRBJ1-5
V gene: TRBV28
clone size: -
D gene: -

CDR3 protein: CATRANEKLFF
CDR3 DNA: TGTGCCACCCGGGCGAATGAAAAACTGTTTTTT
J gene: TRBJ1-4
V gene: TRBV10-3
clone size: few
D gene: -

CDR3 protein: CASSIGLAGWKNIQYF
CDR3 DNA: TGTGCCAGTAGTATAGGACTAGCTGGGTGGAAAAACATTCAGTACTTC
J gene: TRBJ2-4
V gene: TRBV19
clone size: -
D gene: TRBD2

CDR3 protein: CASSVAGGTGRGVLDTQYF
CDR3 DNA: TGTGCCAGCAGCGTAGCTGGGGGGACTGGCAGGGGTGTATTAGATACGCAGTATTTT
J gene: TRBJ2-3
V gene: TRBV9
clone size: -
D gene: -

CDR3 protein: CASSLGGQASYEQYF
CDR3 DNA: TGTGCCAGCAGCTTAGGCGGGCAGGCCTCCTACGAGCAGTACTTC
J gene: TRBJ2-7
V gene: TRBV7-9
clone size: -
D gene: -

CDR3 protein: CASSRTSGSYEQYF
CDR3 DNA: TGCGCCAGCAGTCGGACTAGCGGCTCCTACGAGCAGTACTTC
J gene: TRBJ2-7
V gene: TRBV5-1
clone size: -
D gene: TRBD2

CDR3 protein: CASSSQDGDSNEKLFF
CDR3 DNA: TGTGCCAGCAGTTCCCAAGACGGTGATTCTAATGAAAAACTGTTTTTT
J gene: TRBJ1-4
V gene: TRBV28
clone size: -
D gene: -

CDR3 protein: CASSLNRPAEAFF
CDR3 DNA: TGCGCCAGCAGCTTGAACCGGCCGGCTGAAGCTTTCTTT
J gene: TRBJ1-1
V gene: TRBV5-1
clone size: -
D gene: -

CDR3 protein: CASSLHRTGGRETQYF
CDR3 DNA: TGTGCCAGCAGCCTTCACAGGACAGGGGGACGCGAGACCCAGTACTTC
J gene: TRBJ2-5
V gene: TRBV14
clone size: once
D gene: TRBD1

CDR3 protein: CASSPSGGRTYNEQFF
CDR3 DNA: TGTGCCAGCAGCCCCTCCGGAGGGAGGACCTACAATGAGCAGTTCTTC
J gene: TRBJ2-1
V gene: TRBV7-3
clone size: -
D gene: -

CDR3 protein: CSVARRLAEYNEQFF
CDR3 DNA: TGCAGCGTCGCCAGGAGACTAGCGGAGTACAATGAGCAGTTCTTC
J gene: TRBJ2-1
V gene: TRBV29-1
clone size: -
D gene: TRBD2

CDR3 protein: CASSLASGEAFF
CDR3 DNA: TGTGCCAGCAGCTTGGCTTCGGGTGAAGCTTTCTTT
J gene: TRBJ1-1
V gene: TRBV5-5
clone size: -
D gene: -

CDR3 protein: CAWSLTSNQPQHF
CDR3 DNA: TGTGCCTGGAGTCTGACTAGCAATCAGCCCCAGCATTTT
J gene: TRBJ1-5
V gene: TRBV30
clone size: -
D gene: -

CDR3 protein: CASSLRQASTDTQYF
CDR3 DNA: TGTGCCAGCAGCCTACGACAGGCTAGCACAGATACGCAGTATTTT
J gene: TRBJ2-3
V gene: TRBV7-2
clone size: -
D gene: -